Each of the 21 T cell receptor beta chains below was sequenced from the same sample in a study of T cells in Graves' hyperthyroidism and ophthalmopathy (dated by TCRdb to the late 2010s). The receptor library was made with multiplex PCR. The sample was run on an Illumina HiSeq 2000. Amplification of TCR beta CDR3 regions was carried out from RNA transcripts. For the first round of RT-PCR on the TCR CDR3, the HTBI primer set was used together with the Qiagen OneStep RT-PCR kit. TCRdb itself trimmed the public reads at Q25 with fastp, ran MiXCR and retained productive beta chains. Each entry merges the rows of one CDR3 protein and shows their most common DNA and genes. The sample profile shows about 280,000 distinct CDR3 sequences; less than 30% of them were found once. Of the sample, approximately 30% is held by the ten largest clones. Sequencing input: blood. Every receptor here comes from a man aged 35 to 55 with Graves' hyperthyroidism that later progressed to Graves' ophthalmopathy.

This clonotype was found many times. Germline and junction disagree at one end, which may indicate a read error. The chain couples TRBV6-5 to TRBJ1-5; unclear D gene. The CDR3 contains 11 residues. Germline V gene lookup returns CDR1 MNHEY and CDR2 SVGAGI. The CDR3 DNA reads TGTACCAGCAGTTCTGGGCAGCCCCAGCATTTT. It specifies CTSSSGQPQHF.

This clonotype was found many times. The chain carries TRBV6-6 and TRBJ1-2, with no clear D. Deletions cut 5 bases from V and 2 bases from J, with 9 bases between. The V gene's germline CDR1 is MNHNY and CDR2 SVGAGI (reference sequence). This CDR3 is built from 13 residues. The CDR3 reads CASSRPHNYGYTF. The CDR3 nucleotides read TGTGCCAGCAGTCGACCACACAACTATGGCTACACCTTC.

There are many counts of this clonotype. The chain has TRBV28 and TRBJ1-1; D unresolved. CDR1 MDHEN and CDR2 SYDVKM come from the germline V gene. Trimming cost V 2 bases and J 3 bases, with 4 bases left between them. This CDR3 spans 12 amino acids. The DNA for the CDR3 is TGTGCCAGCAGTTTAGAGGACACTGAAGCTTTCTTT. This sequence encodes CASSLEDTEAFF.

This chain's CDR3 is CASSLLAGPTSYEQYF. The DNA for the CDR3 is TGTGCCAGCAGCTTATTAGCGGGACCTACCTCTTACGAGCAGTACTTC. The V and J genes are TRBV7-8 and TRBJ2-7; 8 bases line up with TRBD2. The CDR3 is made up of 16 amino acids. The trim removed 2 bases at V and 4 bases at J, leaving 10 bases unmatched. CDR1 is SGHVS and CDR2 is FQNEAQ in the germline V gene.

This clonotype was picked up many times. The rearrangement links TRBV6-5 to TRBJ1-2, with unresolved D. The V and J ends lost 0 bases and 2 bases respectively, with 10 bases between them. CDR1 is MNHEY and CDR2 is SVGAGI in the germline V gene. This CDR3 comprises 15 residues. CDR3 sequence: CASSYSNIGNYGYTF. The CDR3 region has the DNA TGTGCCAGCAGTTACTCGAATATCGGGAACTATGGCTACACCTTC.

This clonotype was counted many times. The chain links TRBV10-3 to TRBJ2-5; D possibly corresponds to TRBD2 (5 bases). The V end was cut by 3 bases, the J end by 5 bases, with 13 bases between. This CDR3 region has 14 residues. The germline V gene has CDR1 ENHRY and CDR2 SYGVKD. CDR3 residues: CAISESRAGETQYF. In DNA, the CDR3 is TGTGCCATCAGTGAAAGTAGGGCGGGCGAGACCCAGTACTTC.

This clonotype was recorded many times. CDR3 in DNA: TGTGCCAGCAGCTTAATTCGTAGCGGTACAGGGGAGATCGTCCACGAGCAGTACTTC. It is translated as CASSLIRSGTGEIVHEQYF. V is TRBV7-3 and J is TRBJ2-7, with a possible D match to TRBD1 (7 bases). V was clipped by 1 base and J by 5 bases, with 27 bases between them. The CDR3 spans 19 residues. Germline CDR1 and CDR2: SGHTA and FQGTGA.

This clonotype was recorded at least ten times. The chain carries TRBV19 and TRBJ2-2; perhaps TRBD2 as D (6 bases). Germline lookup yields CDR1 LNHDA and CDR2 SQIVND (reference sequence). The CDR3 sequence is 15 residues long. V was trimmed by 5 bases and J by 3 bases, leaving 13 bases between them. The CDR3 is CASSSPGLYTGELFF. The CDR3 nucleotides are TGTGCCAGTAGTTCGCCGGGACTTTACACCGGGGAGCTGTTTTTT.

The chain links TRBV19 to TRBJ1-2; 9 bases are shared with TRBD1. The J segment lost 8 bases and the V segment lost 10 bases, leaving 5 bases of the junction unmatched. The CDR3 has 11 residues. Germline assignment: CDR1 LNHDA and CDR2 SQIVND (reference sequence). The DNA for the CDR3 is TGTGCCACTCGGACAGGGGTAGGCTACACCTTC. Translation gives CATRTGVGYTF. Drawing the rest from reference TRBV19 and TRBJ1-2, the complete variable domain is DGGITQSPKYLFRKEGQNVTLSCEQNLNHDAMYWYRQDPGQGLRLIYYSQIVNDFQKGDIAEGYSVSREKKESFPLTVTSAQKNPTAFYLCATRTGVGYTFGSGTRLTVV.

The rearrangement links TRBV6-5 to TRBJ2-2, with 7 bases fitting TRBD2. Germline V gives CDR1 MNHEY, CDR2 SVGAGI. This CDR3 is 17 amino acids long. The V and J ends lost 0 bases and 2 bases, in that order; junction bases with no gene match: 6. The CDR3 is CASSYSLGTTNTGELFF. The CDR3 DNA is TGTGCCAGCAGTTACTCGCTAGGGACTACCAACACCGGGGAGCTGTTTTTT.

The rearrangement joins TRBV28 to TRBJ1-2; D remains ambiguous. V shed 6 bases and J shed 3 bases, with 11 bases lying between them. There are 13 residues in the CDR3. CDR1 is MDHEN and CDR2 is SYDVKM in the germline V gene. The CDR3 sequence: CASSSDRYYGYTF. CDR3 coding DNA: TGTGCCAGCAGCTCTGACCGTTACTATGGCTACACCTTC.

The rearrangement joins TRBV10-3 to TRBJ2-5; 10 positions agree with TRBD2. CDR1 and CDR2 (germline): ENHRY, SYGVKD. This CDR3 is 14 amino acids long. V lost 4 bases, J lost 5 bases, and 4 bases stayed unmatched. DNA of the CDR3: TGTGCCATCAGTGCTAGCGGGAGCAGTGAGACCCAGTACTTC. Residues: CAISASGSSETQYF.

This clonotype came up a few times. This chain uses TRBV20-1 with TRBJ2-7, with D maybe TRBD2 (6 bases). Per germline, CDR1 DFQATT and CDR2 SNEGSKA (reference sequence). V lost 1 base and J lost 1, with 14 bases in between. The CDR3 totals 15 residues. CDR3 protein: CSARAPAEGSYEQYF. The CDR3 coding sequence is TGCAGTGCTAGAGCCCCAGCGGAGGGGTCCTACGAGCAGTACTTC.

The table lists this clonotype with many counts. The CDR3 DNA is TGTGCCAGCAGTTTTCGGACAGGGCTAGAGACCCAGTACTTC. Its protein is CASSFRTGLETQYF. The rearrangement uses TRBV6-5 and TRBJ2-5, with 8 bases fitting TRBD1. In germline, CDR1 is MNHEY, CDR2 SVGAGI. The CDR3 contains 14 residues. V lost 4 bases to trimming and J lost 4 bases; unmatched junction nucleotides: 5.

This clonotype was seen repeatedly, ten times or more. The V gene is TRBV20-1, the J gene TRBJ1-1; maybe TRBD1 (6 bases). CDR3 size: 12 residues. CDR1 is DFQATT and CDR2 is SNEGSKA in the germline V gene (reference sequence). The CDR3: CSLDSRKYEAFF. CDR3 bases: TGCAGCTTGGACAGCCGGAAGTATGAAGCTTTCTTT.

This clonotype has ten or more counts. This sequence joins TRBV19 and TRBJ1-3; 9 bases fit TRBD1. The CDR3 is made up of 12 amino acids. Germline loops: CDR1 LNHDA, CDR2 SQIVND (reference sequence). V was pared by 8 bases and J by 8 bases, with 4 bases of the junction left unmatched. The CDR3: CASSTGGDTIYF. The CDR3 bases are TGTGCCAGTTCGACAGGGGGAGACACCATATATTTT.

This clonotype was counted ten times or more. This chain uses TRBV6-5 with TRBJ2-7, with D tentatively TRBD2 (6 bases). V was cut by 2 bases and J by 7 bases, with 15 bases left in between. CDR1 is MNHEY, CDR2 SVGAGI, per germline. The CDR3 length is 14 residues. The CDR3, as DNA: TGTGCCAGCAGTTACGGAGGGGTGGCTGGAGAGCAGTACTTC. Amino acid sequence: CASSYGGVAGEQYF.

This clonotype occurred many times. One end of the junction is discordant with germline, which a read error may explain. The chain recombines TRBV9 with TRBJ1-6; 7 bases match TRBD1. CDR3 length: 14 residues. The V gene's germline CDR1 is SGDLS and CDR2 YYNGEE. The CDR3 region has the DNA TGTGCCAGCAGCACGACAGGGATGGGGGAGACCCAGTACTTT. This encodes CASSTTGMGETQYF.

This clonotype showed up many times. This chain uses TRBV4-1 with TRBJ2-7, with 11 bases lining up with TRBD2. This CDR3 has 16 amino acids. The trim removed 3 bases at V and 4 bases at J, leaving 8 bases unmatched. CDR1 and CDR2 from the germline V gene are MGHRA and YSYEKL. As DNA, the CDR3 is TGCGCCAGCAGCCATAAAACTAGCGGGAGTCATTACGAGCAGTACTTC. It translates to CASSHKTSGSHYEQYF.

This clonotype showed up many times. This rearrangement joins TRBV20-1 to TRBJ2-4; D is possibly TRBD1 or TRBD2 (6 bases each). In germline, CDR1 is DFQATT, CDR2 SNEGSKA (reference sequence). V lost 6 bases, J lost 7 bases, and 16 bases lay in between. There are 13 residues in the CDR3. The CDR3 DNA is TGCAGTGCACAAACAGGGCGGGACAACATTCAGTACTTC. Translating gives CSAQTGRDNIQYF.

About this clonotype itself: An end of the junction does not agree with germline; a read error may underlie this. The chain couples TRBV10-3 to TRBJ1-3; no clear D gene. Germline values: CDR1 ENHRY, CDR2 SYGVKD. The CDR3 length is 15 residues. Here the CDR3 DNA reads TGTGCCATCAGTGGTTCCGCGGGTGTGGTAAACACCATGTATTTT. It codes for CAISGSAGVVNTMYF.